These 21 T cell receptor beta chains were all obtained from the same sample, sequenced in a study of blood T cell repertoires in COVID-19 (dated by TCRdb to about 2020). Libraries were made using the immunoSEQ multiplex PCR assay. TCRdb provides this immuneACCESS table in a form limited to in-frame rearrangements. Some clones are lacking; in checked studies, under half of them reflect an unresolved V gene, and why the rest are absent is not known. This sample is represented by about 240,000 clones; roughly 83% of them were singletons. The top ten hold approximately 13% of the sample. Sequences were obtained from peripheral blood. The receptors originated from a man older than 75 with acute or convalescent COVID-19.

The chain carries TRBV4-1 and TRBJ1-2; tentative D call: TRBD1 (5 bases). V lost 6 bases, J lost 4 bases, and 18 bases lay in between. Germline V gives CDR1 MGHRA, CDR2 YSYEKL. The CDR3 extends over 15 amino acids. CDR3 loop: CASRLRSTGGYGYTF. CDR3 sequence (DNA): TGCGCCAGCAGACTCCGGAGTACAGGTGGCTATGGCTACACCTTC.

This clone has a single count. V usage is TRBV15 and J usage is TRBJ1-5; D is possibly TRBD1 (6 bases). CDR1 LNHNV and CDR2 YYDKDF come from the germline V gene (reference sequence). Trimming removed 6 bases from V and 6 bases from J, with 12 bases in between. The CDR3 is 13 residues long. Here the CDR3 reads CATRNRDGQPQHF. The CDR3 nucleotides are TGTGCCACCAGAAACAGGGACGGTCAGCCCCAGCATTTT.

The V and J genes are TRBV2 and TRBJ1-1; TRBD1 is a possible D gene (5 bases). Looked up from germline, CDR1 is SNHLY and CDR2 is FYNNEI. This CDR3 contains 15 residues. The chain's CDR3 is CTANGGVSGYTEAFF. Here the CDR3 DNA reads TGTACCGCGAATGGGGGGGTGAGCGGCTACACTGAAGCTTTCTTT. Full variable domain (remainder filled in from reference TRBV2 and TRBJ1-1): EPEVTQTPSHQVTQMGQEVILRCVPISNHLYFYWYRQILGQKVEFLVSFYNNEISEKSEIFDDQFSVERPDGSNFTLKIRSTKLEDSAMYFCTANGGVSGYTEAFFGQGTRLTVV.

This clone was picked up a small number of times. This chain joins TRBV18 and TRBJ1-6; D is undetermined. The germline gives CDR1 KGHSH, CDR2 LQKENI. With 3 bases removed from V and 10 bases from J, the gap between germline ends came to 10 bases. The CDR3 sequence is 13 residues long. The CDR3, as DNA: TGTGCCAGCTCACCCTCCTACGGGTCACCCCTCCACTTT. Encoded protein: CASSPSYGSPLHF.

This sequence joins TRBV15 and TRBJ1-5; D uncertain. The V end lost 0 bases, the J end lost 7 bases, and 16 bases lay between the germline ends. Per the germline V gene, CDR1 is LNHNV and CDR2 is YYDKDF (reference sequence). The CDR3 contains 16 residues. This CDR3 reads CATSRDRTRGGQPQHF. The DNA for the CDR3 is TGTGCCACCAGCAGAGATAGGACCCGGGGAGGGCAGCCCCAGCATTTT. The variable domain in full, completed from reference TRBV15 and TRBJ1-5, reads DAMVIQNPRYQVTQFGKPVTLSCSQTLNHNVMYWYQQKSSQAPKLLFHYYDKDFNNEADTPDNFQSRRPNTSFCFLDIRSPGLGDTAMYLCATSRDRTRGGQPQHFGDGTRLSIL.

The sample holds one count of this clone. The chain has TRBV5-4 and TRBJ1-2; 8 bases agree with TRBD1. In germline, CDR1 is SGHNT, CDR2 YYREEE (reference sequence). With V trimmed by 2 bases and J by 7 bases, 10 bases remained unmatched. This CDR3 region has 15 residues. CDR3 region: CASSFPTGGVSGYTF. The CDR3 coding sequence is TGTGCCAGCAGCTTCCCTACAGGGGGGGTGAGTGGCTACACCTTC.

The chain's CDR3 is CASSVQGGDNNSPLHF. The CDR3, as DNA: TGTGCCAGCAGCGTACAAGGGGGGGATAATAATTCACCCCTCCACTTT. The J gene is TRBJ1-6, the V gene TRBV9, with TRBD1 as a possible D gene (6 bases). From germline, CDR1 is SGDLS and CDR2 YYNGEE. With 1 base removed from V and 5 bases from J, the gap between germline ends came to 13 bases. The CDR3 loop spans 16 amino acids.

J is TRBJ2-7 and V is TRBV10-3; no firm D call. This CDR3 has 14 residues. Trimming took off 4 bases at V and 5 bases at J, with 15 bases between the two ends. From germline, CDR1 is ENHRY and CDR2 SYGVKD. The CDR3 is CAISASGSTHEQYF. For the CDR3, the DNA is TGTGCCATCAGTGCCTCGGGTAGCACCCACGAGCAGTACTTC.

The table lists this clone with a few counts. The CDR3 spells CASSFSTRSTEQYF. The CDR3, as DNA: TGTGCCAGCAGCTTTTCGACTAGATCGACCGAGCAGTACTTC. The rearrangement joins TRBV7-9 to TRBJ2-7; possible D gene TRBD2, 6 bases. Germline lookup yields CDR1 SEHNR and CDR2 FQNEAQ (reference sequence). Trimming stripped 3 bases from V and 6 bases from J, with 15 bases between. This CDR3 is 14 amino acids long.

This clone occurred once. The chain joins TRBV7-8 to TRBJ1-5; D might be TRBD1 (6 bases). The CDR3 is 19 residues long. Trimming took off 3 bases at V and 4 bases at J, with 25 bases between the two ends. Per germline, CDR1 SGHVS and CDR2 FQNEAQ. In DNA, the CDR3 is TGTGCCAGCAGCTTTTCAGGGGCGTCCAACGGAATCAGGAATCAGCCCCAGCATTTT. This codes for CASSFSGASNGIRNQPQHF.

The chain recombines TRBV11-2 with TRBJ2-7, with 8 nucleotides matching TRBD2. J lost 7 bases, V lost 5 bases, and 7 bases had no gene match. Germline V gene data show CDR1 as SGHAT and CDR2 as FQNNGV. The CDR3 sequence is 13 residues long. The CDR3 here is CASSPGLALEQYF. The CDR3 DNA reads TGTGCCAGCAGCCCCGGACTAGCTTTAGAGCAGTACTTC.

This clone was counted between two and nine times. The chain has TRBV29-1 and TRBJ1-1; D might be TRBD1 (6 bases). The CDR3 totals 13 residues. V gave up 0 bases and J gave up 1 base, with 6 bases separating them. Looked up from germline, CDR1 is SQVTM and CDR2 is ANQGSEA. CDR3 residues: CSVEEDRNTEAFF. As DNA, the CDR3 is TGCAGCGTTGAAGAGGACAGGAACACTGAAGCTTTCTTT.

This chain joins TRBV10-3 and TRBJ1-6; D not certain. The germline V gene has CDR1 ENHRY and CDR2 SYGVKD. V shed 8 bases and J shed 0 bases, with 26 bases lying between them. CDR3 size: 20 residues. CDR3 in DNA: TGTGCCATCCACCCGGTGACACCCGATAATATAAGCTCCTATAATTCACCCCTCCACTTT. It codes for CAIHPVTPDNISSYNSPLHF.

The V call is TRBV2, the J call TRBJ2-7, with 11 bases aligning to TRBD2. CDR1 and CDR2 from the germline V gene are SNHLY and FYNNEI. The CDR3 spans 19 residues. Unmatched junction bases numbered 14, after V lost 2 bases and J lost 2 bases. CDR3 protein: CASSERRLAGGSSPYEQYF. The CDR3 region has the DNA TGTGCCAGCAGTGAAAGAAGGCTAGCGGGGGGCTCAAGCCCCTACGAGCAGTACTTC.

The chain is built from TRBV27 and TRBJ2-1; D is perhaps TRBD2 (5 bases). This CDR3 is 16 amino acids long. Germline V gene data show CDR1 as MNHEY and CDR2 as SMNVEV (reference sequence). Trimming stripped 0 bases from V and 1 base from J, with 10 bases between. As DNA, the CDR3 is TGTGCCAGCAGTTTATCTGCTAGCCAGTCCTACAATGAGCAGTTCTTC. This encodes CASSLSASQSYNEQFF.

The rearrangement joins TRBV24-1 to TRBJ2-3, with 8 bases lining up with TRBD2. The V segment lost 9 bases and the J segment 6 bases; nucleotides outside the gene matches: 16. The CDR3 totals 16 residues. The germline CDR1 and CDR2 sequences are KGHDR and SFDVKD. The CDR3 region is CATSGKGGRRPDTQYF. CDR3 in DNA: TGTGCCACCTCAGGTAAAGGCGGGAGGCGACCGGATACGCAGTATTTT.

The chain is built from TRBV12-3 or TRBV12-4 and TRBJ1-5; D not certain. Trimming shortened V by 7 bases and J by 4 bases, and 8 bases separated the two germline ends. This CDR3 has 12 residues. CDR3 loop: CASNPPNQPQHF. The CDR3 DNA is TGTGCCAGCAATCCCCCAAATCAGCCCCAGCATTTT.

This clone appeared a few times. The chain carries TRBV7-9 and TRBJ2-4; 13 positions agree with TRBD2. V gave up 5 bases and J gave up 0 bases; unmatched junction bases: 7. This CDR3 contains 18 residues. CDR1 is SEHNR and CDR2 is FQNEAQ in the germline V gene (reference sequence). CDR3 coding DNA: TGTGCCAGCAGCCTAGGACTAGCGGGGGACTTAGCCAAAAACATTCAGTACTTC. This codes for CASSLGLAGDLAKNIQYF.

The chain recombines TRBV19 with TRBJ1-5; D not resolved. V was shortened by 4 bases and J by 0 bases, with 10 bases between the two germline ends. Germline CDR1 and CDR2: LNHDA and SQIVND (reference sequence). CDR3 length equals 15 residues. CDR3 sequence: CASSTDGDSNQPQHF. CDR3 nucleotide sequence: TGTGCCAGTAGTACCGATGGAGATAGCAATCAGCCCCAGCATTTT.

The chain is built from TRBV9 and TRBJ2-3, with D perhaps TRBD2 (6 bases). Germline CDR1 reads SGDLS; CDR2 reads YYNGEE. The CDR3 covers 16 residues. The ends were cut back, 4 bases at V and 0 bases at J, with 15 bases in the middle. Here the CDR3 reads CASSSSAGSSTDTQYF. The CDR3 DNA reads as TGTGCCAGCAGCTCCTCTGCGGGATCTAGCACAGATACGCAGTATTTT.

This clone was seen a few times. This chain connects TRBV28 to TRBJ1-2; 10 nucleotides agree with TRBD1. Trimming removed 7 bases from V and 8 bases from J; junction bases left unmatched: 16. CDR1 is MDHEN, CDR2 SYDVKM, per germline. This CDR3 has 16 residues. The CDR3: CASTSRGQGLLGGYTF. In DNA, the CDR3 is TGTGCCAGCACCTCAAGGGGACAGGGGCTCCTCGGAGGCTACACCTTC.